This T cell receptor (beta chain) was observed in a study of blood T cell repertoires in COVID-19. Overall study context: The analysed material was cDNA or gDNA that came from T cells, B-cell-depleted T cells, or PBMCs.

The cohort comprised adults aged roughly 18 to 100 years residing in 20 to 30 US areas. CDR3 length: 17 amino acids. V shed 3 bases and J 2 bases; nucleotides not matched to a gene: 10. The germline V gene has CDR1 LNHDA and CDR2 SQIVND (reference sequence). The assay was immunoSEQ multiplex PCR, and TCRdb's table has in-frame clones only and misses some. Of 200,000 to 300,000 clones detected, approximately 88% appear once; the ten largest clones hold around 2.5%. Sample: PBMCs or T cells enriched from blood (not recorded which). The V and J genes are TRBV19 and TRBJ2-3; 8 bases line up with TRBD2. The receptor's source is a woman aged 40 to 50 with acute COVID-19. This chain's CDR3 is CASSIGRGGSLTDTQYF. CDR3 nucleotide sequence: TGTGCCAGTAGTATTGGCCGGGGGGGGAGCCTCACAGATACGCAGTATTTT.